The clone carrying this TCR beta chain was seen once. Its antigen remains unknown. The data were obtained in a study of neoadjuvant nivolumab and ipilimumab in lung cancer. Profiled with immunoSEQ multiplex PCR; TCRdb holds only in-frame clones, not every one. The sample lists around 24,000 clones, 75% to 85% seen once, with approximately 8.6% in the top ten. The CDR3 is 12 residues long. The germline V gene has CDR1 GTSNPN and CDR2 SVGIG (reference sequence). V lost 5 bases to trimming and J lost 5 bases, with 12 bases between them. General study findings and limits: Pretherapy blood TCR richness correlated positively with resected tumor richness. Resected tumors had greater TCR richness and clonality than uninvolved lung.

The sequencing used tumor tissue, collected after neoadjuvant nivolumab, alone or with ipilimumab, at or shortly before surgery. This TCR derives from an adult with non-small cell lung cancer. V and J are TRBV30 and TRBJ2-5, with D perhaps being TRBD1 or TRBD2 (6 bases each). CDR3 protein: CAWAGTGETQYF. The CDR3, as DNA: TGTGCCTGGGCGGGAACAGGGGAGACCCAGTACTTC.